Presented here are 16 T cell receptor beta chains from one specimen sequenced in a study of shared clonotypes between healthy human individuals. Measured with immunoSEQ multiplex PCR; TCRdb has only the in-frame clones, and not every one. Found here are around 1.5 million clones, 95% to 99% of them singletons; the top ten hold about 0.45%. Sequencing was performed on naive CD4+ T cells sorted from blood. As for subset: CD45RA+ positively selected. The receptors shown here come from a man under 40 in good health.

The CDR3 DNA sequence: TGTGCCAGCAGGGAGACAGGGGTCTACGAGCAGTACTTC. As protein: CASRETGVYEQYF. The chain employs TRBV6-1 and TRBJ2-7, with 8 bases aligning to TRBD1. Germline trimming cut 6 bases from V and 3 bases from J; bases unmatched to any gene: 4. CDR1 and CDR2 (germline): MNHNS, SASEGT. There are 13 residues in the CDR3.

The chain carries TRBV4-3 and TRBJ2-4; D gene unclear. The ends were cut back, 0 bases at V and 3 bases at J, with 3 bases in the middle. Germline V CDR1 and CDR2: LGHNA, YSLEER. This CDR3 is built from 13 residues. CDR3 in amino acids: CASSQDSKNIQYF. The CDR3 region has the DNA TGCGCCAGCAGCCAAGACAGCAAAAACATTCAGTACTTC.

This clone appeared once. The chain recombines TRBV2 with TRBJ2-4; D remains ambiguous. The length of the CDR3 is 13 residues. From germline, CDR1 is SNHLY and CDR2 FYNNEI. Between the trimmed V and J ends, which lost 8 bases and 8 bases, there was a span of 16 bases. In DNA, the CDR3 is TGTGCCAGCGCCCAAGACGGATTAGACATTCAGTACTTC. It is translated as CASAQDGLDIQYF.

Points on this clone: Other nucleotide sequences in the sample specify the same CDR3. The chain joins TRBV7-2 to TRBJ1-5; 8 bases are a match to TRBD1. CDR1 SGHTA and CDR2 FQGNSA come from the germline V gene. The J segment lost 4 bases and the V segment lost 3 bases, leaving 5 bases of the junction unmatched. The CDR3 spans 15 residues. The DNA for the CDR3 is TGTGCCAGCAGCTTGGGCAGGGGGCGGAATCAGCCCCAGCATTTT. Translating gives CASSLGRGRNQPQHF.

J is TRBJ2-2 and V is TRBV7-9; D is unresolved. This CDR3 region has 12 residues. Germline CDR1 and CDR2: SEHNR and FQNEAQ (reference sequence). The V gene lost 5 bases and the J gene lost 6 bases, with 7 bases spanning the gap. The CDR3 DNA follows: TGTGCCAGCAGCCCTACCTCCGGGGAGCTGTTTTTT. Translation gives CASSPTSGELFF. The variable domain in full, completed from reference TRBV7-9 and TRBJ2-2, reads DTGVSQNPRHKITKRGQNVTFRCDPISEHNRLYWYRQTLGQGPEFLTYFQNEAQLEKSRLLSDRFSAERPKGSFSTLEIQRTEQGDSAMYLCASSPTSGELFFGEGSRLTVL.

V is TRBV6-4 and J is TRBJ2-1, with 9 nucleotides matching TRBD1. The CDR3 totals 12 residues. Germline trimming cut 1 base from V and 15 bases from J; bases unmatched to any gene: 4. CDR1 MRHNA and CDR2 SNTAGT come from the germline V gene. This CDR3 is CASSDYRGLAFF. The DNA for the CDR3 is TGTGCCAGCAGTGACTACAGGGGGCTGGCGTTCTTC.

This clone was recorded once. V usage is TRBV5-1 and J usage is TRBJ1-5, with a possible D match to TRBD1 (6 bases). The CDR3 has 14 residues. Trimming took off 4 bases at V and 2 bases at J, with 10 bases between the two ends. Looked up from germline, CDR1 is SGHRS and CDR2 is YFSETQ. CDR3 DNA sequence: TGCGCCAGCAGCCAGGGGTTCGGCAATCAGCCCCAGCATTTT. Residues: CASSQGFGNQPQHF.

This chain uses TRBV15 with TRBJ2-2; D is perhaps TRBD1 or TRBD2 (5 bases each). V lost 0 bases to trimming and J lost 7 bases, with 12 bases between them. The germline V gene has CDR1 LNHNV and CDR2 YYDKDF (reference sequence). This CDR3 is built from 15 residues. As DNA, the CDR3 is TGTGCCACCAGCAGAGATCCCCGGGGCGGCGGGGAGCTGTTTTTT. Its protein product is CATSRDPRGGGELFF.

J is TRBJ2-5 and V is TRBV25-1; possible D gene TRBD1, 5 bases. Germline V gene sequence: CDR1 MGHDK, CDR2 SYGVNS. This CDR3 is built from 15 residues. Trimming removed 4 bases from V and 4 bases from J, with 16 bases in between. CDR3 region: CASSGHGTGRETQYF. CDR3 coding DNA: TGTGCCAGCAGTGGACACGGCACAGGTCGAGAGACCCAGTACTTC.

V and J are TRBV18 and TRBJ2-1; tentatively, D is TRBD2 (6 bases). The CDR3 is 11 amino acids. CDR1 and CDR2 (germline): KGHSH, LQKENI. The CDR3 spells CGASDGAEQFF. The CDR3 DNA follows: TGTGGGGCTAGCGACGGGGCTGAGCAGTTCTTC.

The CDR3 region is CASSLEAKNIQYF. The CDR3 region has the DNA TGTGCCAGCAGTCTGGAAGCCAAAAACATTCAGTACTTC. The genes are TRBV6-1 and TRBJ2-4; D gene uncertain. V was shortened by 5 bases and J by 0 bases, with 5 bases between the two germline ends. From germline, CDR1 is MNHNS and CDR2 SASEGT. The CDR3 has 13 residues.

The chain is built from TRBV29-1 and TRBJ1-5; D ambiguous. CDR1 SQVTM and CDR2 ANQGSEA come from the germline V gene. This CDR3 is built from 10 residues. V shed 4 bases and J shed 11 bases, with 9 bases lying between them. In DNA form, the CDR3 reads TGCAGCGTTGCTGACGGGGCCCAGCATTTT. It encodes CSVADGAQHF.

The chain couples TRBV7-6 to TRBJ2-3, with 9 bases identical to TRBD2. The CDR3 spans 17 residues. V was pared by 1 base and J by 3 bases, with 8 bases of the junction left unmatched. Germline CDR1 is SGHVS and CDR2 is FNYEAQ. CDR3 in DNA: TGTGCCAGCAGCTTAGGTGCTAGCGGGATGTATACAGATACGCAGTATTTT. It specifies CASSLGASGMYTDTQYF.

The CDR3 region has the DNA TGCGCCAGCAGCTTGGGGACTAGCGGGATTCGTGGTGAAGAGCAGTTCTTC. This encodes CASSLGTSGIRGEEQFF. The rearrangement uses TRBV5-1 and TRBJ2-1, with 12 nucleotides matching TRBD2. The CDR3 runs to 17 residues. V trimming: 0 bases; J trimming: 10 bases; junction bases outside the gene matches: 11. Germline V gene lookup returns CDR1 SGHRS and CDR2 YFSETQ.

The V call is TRBV18, the J call TRBJ1-4; a possible D gene is TRBD1 (5 bases). The V and J ends lost 1 base and 0 bases respectively, with 12 bases between them. Germline-derived CDR1 and CDR2 are KGHSH and LQKENI. The CDR3 length is 17 residues. CDR3 amino acids: CASSPLVGTATNEKLFF. CDR3 nucleotide sequence: TGTGCCAGCTCACCACTAGTAGGGACCGCAACTAATGAAAAACTGTTTTTT.

About this clone: Other nucleotide sequences from this sample produce the same CDR3. The rearrangement uses TRBV28 and TRBJ2-1; D not certain. CDR1 is MDHEN and CDR2 is SYDVKM in the germline V gene. Between the trimmed V and J ends, which lost 1 base and 6 bases, there was a span of 4 bases. This CDR3 spans 12 amino acids. The CDR3 coding sequence is TGTGCCAGCAGTTTATTGGTCAATGAGCAGTTCTTC. As protein: CASSLLVNEQFF.